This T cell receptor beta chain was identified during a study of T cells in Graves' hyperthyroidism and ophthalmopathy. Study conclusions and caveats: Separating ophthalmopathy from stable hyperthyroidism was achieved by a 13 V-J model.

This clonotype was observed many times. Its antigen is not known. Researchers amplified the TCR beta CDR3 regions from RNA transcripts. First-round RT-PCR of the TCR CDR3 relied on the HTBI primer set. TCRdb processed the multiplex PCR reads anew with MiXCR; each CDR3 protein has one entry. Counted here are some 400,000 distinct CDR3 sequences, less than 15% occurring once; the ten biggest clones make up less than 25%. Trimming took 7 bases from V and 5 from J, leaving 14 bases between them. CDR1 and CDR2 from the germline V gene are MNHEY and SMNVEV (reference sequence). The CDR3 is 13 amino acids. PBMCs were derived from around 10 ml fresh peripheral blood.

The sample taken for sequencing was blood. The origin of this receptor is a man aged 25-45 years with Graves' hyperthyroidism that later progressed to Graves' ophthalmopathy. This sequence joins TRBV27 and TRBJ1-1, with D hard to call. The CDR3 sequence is CASTTGPGTEAFF. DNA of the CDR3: TGTGCCAGCACCACGGGCCCGGGGACTGAAGCTTTCTTT.